What follows is one T cell receptor beta chain and its context. The data are from a study of cytomegalovirus exposure and HLA in healthy donors. This PCR relied on a set of 60 Vbeta primers and 13 Jbeta primers. This table comes from immunoSEQ multiplex PCR, and its TCRdb copy is limited to in-frame clones, with some not included. Found here are approximately 130,000 clones, over 70% of them singletons; the top ten hold 3.1%. Germline V CDR1 and CDR2: MGHDK, SYGVNS. V lost 8 bases to trimming and J lost 2 bases, with 11 bases between them. The CDR3 contains 13 residues. The sequence was collected from a man aged 25 to 40 in good health and CMV-seronegative. The V call is TRBV25-1, the J call TRBJ2-3; a weak D match, TRBD2 (6 bases). The specimen was PBMCs. DNA for the CDR3: TGTGCCAGCGGAGGGCCCCCCACAGATACGCAGTATTTT. Its translation is CASGGPPTDTQYF. The variable domain in full, completed from reference TRBV25-1 and TRBJ2-3, reads EADIYQTPRYLVIGTGKKITLECSQTMGHDKMYWYQQDPGMELHLIHYSYGVNSTEKGDLSSESTVSRIRTEHFPLTLESARPSHTSQYLCASGGPPTDTQYFGPGTRLTVL.